One sample yielded the 7 T cell receptor beta chains listed below, sequenced in a study of T cell repertoires in cytomegalovirus infection. TCRdb recomputed calls from the reads with MiXCR, one row per CDR3 protein. The table records about 180,000 distinct CDR3 sequences, roughly a sixth of them present only once. Sequenced sample: CD8+ T cells from PBMCs. These receptors came from a human donor in good health (CMV status not recorded). Some clones in this sample may be carry-over from other donors' samples.

This chain connects TRBV14 to TRBJ2-7; D possibly corresponds to TRBD1 (5 bases). The germline V gene encodes CDR1 SGHDN and CDR2 FVKESK. The V gene lost 1 base and the J gene lost 0 bases, with 10 bases spanning the gap. The length of the CDR3 is 15 residues. This chain's CDR3 is CASSQVQDSSYEQYF. DNA for the CDR3: TGTGCCAGCAGCCAAGTCCAAGACAGCTCCTACGAGCAGTACTTC.

The chain is built from TRBV4-3 and TRBJ2-4; 7 positions match TRBD1. The germline gives CDR1 LGHNA, CDR2 YSLEER. The CDR3 is 14 residues long. V lost 4 bases and J lost 5; bases outside the gene matches: 5. In DNA, the CDR3 is TGCGCCAGCAGCCCTGACAGGGCAGAAAACATTCAGTACTTC. This translates into CASSPDRAENIQYF.

This clonotype showed up just a few times. V and J are TRBV6-5 and TRBJ2-3; 8 bases align to TRBD1. Germline lookup yields CDR1 MNHEY and CDR2 SVGAGI. This CDR3 spans 16 amino acids. The junction had 8 bases not matched to a gene; V was cut back by 6 bases and J by 0 bases. CDR3 region: CASSPDRGSSTDTQYF. In DNA form, the CDR3 reads TGTGCCAGCAGCCCCGACAGGGGTTCTAGCACAGATACGCAGTATTTT.

This clonotype turned up a few times. V usage is TRBV6-2 or TRBV6-3 and J usage is TRBJ2-1; 8 nucleotides match TRBD1. CDR1 MNHEY and CDR2 SVGEGT come from the germline V gene. V shed 2 bases and J 5 bases; nucleotides not matched to a gene: 11. The CDR3 is 17 residues long. CDR3 residues: CASSYHRTGRLNNEQFF. The CDR3 DNA is TGTGCCAGCAGTTACCACCGGACAGGGAGGTTAAACAATGAGCAGTTCTTC.

Remarks on this clonotype: At one of its ends the junction is not consistent with the germline gene, which may arise from a read error. The chain joins TRBV4-1 to TRBJ1-5; 10 bases are a match to TRBD1. CDR1 is MGHRA and CDR2 is YSYEKL in the germline V gene. The CDR3 is made up of 15 amino acids. In DNA, the CDR3 is TGTGCCAGCAGTCTGACAGGGGGCGAGAATCAGCCCCAGCATTTT. Residues: CASSLTGGENQPQHF.

This clonotype was seen a few times. J is TRBJ1-2 and V is TRBV12-3 or TRBV12-4, with no clear D. Trimming cost V 5 bases and J 8 bases, with 9 bases left between them. The CDR3 covers 11 residues. The CDR3, as DNA: TGTGCCAGCAGTCCCGTAAGGGGCTACACCTTC. Translation gives CASSPVRGYTF.

V is TRBV7-9 and J is TRBJ1-5; D gene uncertain. This CDR3 spans 13 amino acids. V was clipped by 5 bases and J by 2 bases, with 7 bases between them. Germline V gene data show CDR1 as SEHNR and CDR2 as FQNEAQ (reference sequence). The CDR3 loop reads CASSDLGNQPQHF. The CDR3 coding sequence is TGTGCCAGCAGCGACCTGGGCAATCAGCCCCAGCATTTT.